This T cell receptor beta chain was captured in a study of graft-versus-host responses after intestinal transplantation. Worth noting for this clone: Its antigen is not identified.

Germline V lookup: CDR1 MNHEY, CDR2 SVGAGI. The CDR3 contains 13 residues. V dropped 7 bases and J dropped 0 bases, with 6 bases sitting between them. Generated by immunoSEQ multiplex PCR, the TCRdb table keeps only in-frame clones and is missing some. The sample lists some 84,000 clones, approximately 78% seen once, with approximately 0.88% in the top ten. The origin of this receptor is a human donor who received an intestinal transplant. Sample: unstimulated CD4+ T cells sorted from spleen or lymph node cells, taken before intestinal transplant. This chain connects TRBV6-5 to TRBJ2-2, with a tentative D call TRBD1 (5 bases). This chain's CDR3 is CASTRANTGELFF. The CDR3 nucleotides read TGTGCCAGCACCAGGGCGAACACCGGGGAGCTGTTTTTT.